Presented here are 5 T cell receptor beta chains from one specimen sequenced in a study of blood T cell repertoires in COVID-19. The data were produced by immunoSEQ multiplex PCR, yet TCRdb's version contains in-frame clones alone and is incomplete. The repertoire holds 250,000 to 350,000 clones, around 86% seen once, with 0.94% in the top ten. The sample was peripheral blood. The receptors were sampled from a woman between 40 and 50 years old who had recovered from COVID-19.

The chain uses TRBV2 and TRBJ2-7, with D hard to call. Looked up from germline, CDR1 is SNHLY and CDR2 is FYNNEI. Trimming left V 0 bases short and J 2 bases short, with 11 bases between. This CDR3 region has 15 residues. The CDR3 sequence: CASSEARTVTYEQYF. In DNA, the CDR3 is TGTGCCAGCAGTGAAGCGCGTACAGTAACCTACGAGCAGTACTTC.

The V call is TRBV6-2 or TRBV6-3, the J call TRBJ2-1; a weak D match, TRBD1 (5 bases). Per the germline V gene, CDR1 is MNHEY and CDR2 is SVGEGT. This CDR3 has 14 amino acids. V lost 4 bases to trimming and J lost 5 bases, with 12 bases between them. DNA of the CDR3: TGTGCCAGCAGTTCTCAGGGATGGGACAATGAGCAGTTCTTC. As protein: CASSSQGWDNEQFF.

This chain links TRBV7-9 with TRBJ1-1; 8 bases are a match to TRBD1. Germline V gives CDR1 SEHNR, CDR2 FQNEAQ (reference sequence). J lost 0 bases, V lost 5 bases, and 5 bases had no gene match. This CDR3 contains 15 residues. This CDR3 reads CASSPQTGVNTEAFF. CDR3 in DNA: TGTGCCAGCAGCCCCCAGACAGGGGTGAACACTGAAGCTTTCTTT.

This clone was seen more than once but under ten times. V gene TRBV19 combines with J gene TRBJ1-4, with D possibly being TRBD1 (5 bases). The CDR3 runs 18 residues. Trimming shortened V by 1 base and J by 5 bases, and 20 bases separated the two germline ends. Per germline, CDR1 LNHDA and CDR2 SQIVND (reference sequence). CDR3 loop: CASSIVYGQTARNEKLFF. The CDR3 bases are TGTGCCAGTAGTATAGTTTACGGGCAGACAGCCAGAAATGAAAAACTGTTTTTT.

The chain combines TRBV10-3 with TRBJ2-1; 11 positions agree with TRBD1. The CDR3 totals 15 residues. Germline lookup yields CDR1 ENHRY and CDR2 SYGVKD. After removal of 3 bases from V and 8 bases from J, the junction contained 6 bases not matched to a gene. CDR3 loop: CAISEGQGAYDEQFF. CDR3 nucleotides: TGTGCCATCAGTGAAGGACAGGGGGCATACGATGAGCAGTTCTTC.